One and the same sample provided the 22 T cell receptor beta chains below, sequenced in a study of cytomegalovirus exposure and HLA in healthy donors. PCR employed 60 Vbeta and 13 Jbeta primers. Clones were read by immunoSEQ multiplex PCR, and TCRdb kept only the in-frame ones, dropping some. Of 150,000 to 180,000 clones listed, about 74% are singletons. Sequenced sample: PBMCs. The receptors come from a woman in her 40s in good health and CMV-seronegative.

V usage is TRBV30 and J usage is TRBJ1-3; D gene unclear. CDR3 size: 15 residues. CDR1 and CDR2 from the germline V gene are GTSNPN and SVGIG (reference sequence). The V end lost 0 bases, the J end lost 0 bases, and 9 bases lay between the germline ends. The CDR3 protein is CAWSVPGFSGNTIYF. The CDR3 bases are TGTGCCTGGAGTGTACCGGGATTCTCTGGAAACACCATATATTTT.

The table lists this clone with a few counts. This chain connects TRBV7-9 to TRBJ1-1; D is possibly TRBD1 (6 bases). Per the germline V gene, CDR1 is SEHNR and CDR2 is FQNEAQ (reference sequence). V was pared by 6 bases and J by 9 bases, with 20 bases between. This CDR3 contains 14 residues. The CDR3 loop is CASRPGQIFTQAFF. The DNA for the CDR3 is TGTGCCAGCAGGCCTGGACAGATCTTCACCCAAGCTTTCTTT. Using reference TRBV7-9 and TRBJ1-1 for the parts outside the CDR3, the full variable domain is DTGVSQNPRHKITKRGQNVTFRCDPISEHNRLYWYRQTLGQGPEFLTYFQNEAQLEKSRLLSDRFSAERPKGSFSTLEIQRTEQGDSAMYLCASRPGQIFTQAFFGQGTRLTVV.

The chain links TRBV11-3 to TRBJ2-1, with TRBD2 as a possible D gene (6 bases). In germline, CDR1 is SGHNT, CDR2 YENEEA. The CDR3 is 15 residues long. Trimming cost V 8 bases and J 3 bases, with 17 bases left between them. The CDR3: CASRAERANYNEQFF. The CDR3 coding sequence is TGTGCCAGCCGGGCGGAGCGGGCAAACTACAATGAGCAGTTCTTC.

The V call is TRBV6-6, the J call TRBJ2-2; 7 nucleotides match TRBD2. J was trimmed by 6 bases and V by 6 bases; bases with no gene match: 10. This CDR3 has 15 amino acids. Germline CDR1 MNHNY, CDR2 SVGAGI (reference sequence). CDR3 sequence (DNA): TGTGCCAGCAGCTCACAAGGACTAGTCGCCGGGGAGCTGTTTTTT. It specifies CASSSQGLVAGELFF.

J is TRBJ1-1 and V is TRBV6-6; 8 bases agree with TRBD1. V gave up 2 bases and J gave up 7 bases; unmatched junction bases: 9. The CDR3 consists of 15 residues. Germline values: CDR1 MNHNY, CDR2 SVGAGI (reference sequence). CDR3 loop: CASSYPRGQDGEAFF. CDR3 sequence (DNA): TGTGCCAGCAGTTACCCCCGGGGACAGGACGGTGAAGCTTTCTTT.

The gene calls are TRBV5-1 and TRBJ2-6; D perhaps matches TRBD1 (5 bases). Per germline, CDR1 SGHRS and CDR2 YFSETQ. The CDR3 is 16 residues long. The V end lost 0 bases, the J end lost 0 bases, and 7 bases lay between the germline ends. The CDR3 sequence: CASSLGQTSGANVLTF. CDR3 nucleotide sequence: TGCGCCAGCAGCTTGGGACAGACCTCTGGGGCCAACGTCCTGACTTTC.

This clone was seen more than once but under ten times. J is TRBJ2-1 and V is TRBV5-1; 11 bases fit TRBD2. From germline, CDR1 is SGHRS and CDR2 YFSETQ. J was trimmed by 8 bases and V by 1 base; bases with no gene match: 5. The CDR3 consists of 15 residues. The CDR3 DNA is TGCGCCAGCAGCTTGTATACTAGCGGGAGTTATGAGCAGTTCTTC. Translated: CASSLYTSGSYEQFF.

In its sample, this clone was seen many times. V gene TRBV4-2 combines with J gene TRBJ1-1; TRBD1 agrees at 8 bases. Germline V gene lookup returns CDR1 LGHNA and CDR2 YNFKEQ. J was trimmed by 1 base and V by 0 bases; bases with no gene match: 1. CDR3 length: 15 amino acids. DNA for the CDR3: TGTGCCAGCAGCCAAGAAGGACAGGGGAACACTGAAGCTTTCTTT. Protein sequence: CASSQEGQGNTEAFF.

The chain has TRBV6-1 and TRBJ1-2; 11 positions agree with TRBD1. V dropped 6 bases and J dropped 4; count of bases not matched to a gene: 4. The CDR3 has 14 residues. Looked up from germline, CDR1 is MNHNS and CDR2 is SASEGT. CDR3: CASRRTGGVYGYTF. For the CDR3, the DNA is TGTGCCAGCAGACGGACAGGGGGCGTCTATGGCTACACCTTC.

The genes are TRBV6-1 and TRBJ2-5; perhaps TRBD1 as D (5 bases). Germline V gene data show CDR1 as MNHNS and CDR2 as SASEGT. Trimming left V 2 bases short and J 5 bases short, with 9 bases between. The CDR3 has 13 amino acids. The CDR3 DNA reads TGTGCCAGCAGTGAATCAGGGTTTGAGACCCAGTACTTC. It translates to CASSESGFETQYF.

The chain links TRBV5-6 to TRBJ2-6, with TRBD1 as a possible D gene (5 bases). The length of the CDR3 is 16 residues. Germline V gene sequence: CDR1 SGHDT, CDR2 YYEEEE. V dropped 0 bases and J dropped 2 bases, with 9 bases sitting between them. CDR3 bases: TGTGCCAGCAGCTTGGGGGGCCTTCCTGGGGCCAACGTCCTGACTTTC. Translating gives CASSLGGLPGANVLTF.

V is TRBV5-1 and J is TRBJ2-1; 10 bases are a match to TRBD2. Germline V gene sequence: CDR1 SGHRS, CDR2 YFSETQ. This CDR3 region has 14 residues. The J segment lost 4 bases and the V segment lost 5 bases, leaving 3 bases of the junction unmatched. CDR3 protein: CASRLAGSYNEQFF. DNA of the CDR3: TGCGCCAGCAGACTAGCGGGATCATACAATGAGCAGTTCTTC.

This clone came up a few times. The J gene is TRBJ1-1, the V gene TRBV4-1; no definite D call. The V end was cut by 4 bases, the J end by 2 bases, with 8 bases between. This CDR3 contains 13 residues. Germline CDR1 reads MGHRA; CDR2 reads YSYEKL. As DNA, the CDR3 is TGCGCCAGCAGCCTCAACAGAAACACTGAAGCTTTCTTT. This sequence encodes CASSLNRNTEAFF.

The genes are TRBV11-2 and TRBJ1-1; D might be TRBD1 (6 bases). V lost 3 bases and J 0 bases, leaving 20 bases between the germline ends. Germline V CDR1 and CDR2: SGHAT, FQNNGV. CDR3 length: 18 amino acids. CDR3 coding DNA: TGTGCCAGCAGCTTCCCCGGACAGTCGGCAGGGCTGAACACTGAAGCTTTCTTT. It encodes CASSFPGQSAGLNTEAFF. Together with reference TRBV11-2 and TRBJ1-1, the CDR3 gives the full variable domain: EAGVAQSPRYKIIEKRQSVAFWCNPISGHATLYWYQQILGQGPKLLIQFQNNGVVDDSQLPKDRFSAERLKGVDSTLKIQPAKLEDSAVYLCASSFPGQSAGLNTEAFFGQGTRLTVV.

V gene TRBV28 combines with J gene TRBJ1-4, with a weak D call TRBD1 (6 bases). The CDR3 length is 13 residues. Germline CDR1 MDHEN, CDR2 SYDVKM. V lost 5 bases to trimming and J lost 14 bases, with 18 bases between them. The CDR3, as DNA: TGTGCCAGCAGTCCGACAGGCTCCCGCCATCTGTTTTTT. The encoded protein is CASSPTGSRHLFF.

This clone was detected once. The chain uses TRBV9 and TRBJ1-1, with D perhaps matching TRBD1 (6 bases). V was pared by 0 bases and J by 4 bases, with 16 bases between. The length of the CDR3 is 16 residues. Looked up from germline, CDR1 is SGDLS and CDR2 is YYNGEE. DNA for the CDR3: TGTGCCAGCAGCGTAGTGGGGGCCCGGGTAGGCACTGAAGCTTTCTTT. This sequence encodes CASSVVGARVGTEAFF.

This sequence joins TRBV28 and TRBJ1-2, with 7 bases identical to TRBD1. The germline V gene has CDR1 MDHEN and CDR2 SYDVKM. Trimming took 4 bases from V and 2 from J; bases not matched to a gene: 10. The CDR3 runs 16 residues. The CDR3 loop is CASSSPGATGNYGYTF. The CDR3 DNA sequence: TGTGCCAGCAGTTCCCCAGGAGCGACAGGGAACTATGGCTACACCTTC.

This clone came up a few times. The CDR3 loop is CAIIAQGAVGTEAFF. The CDR3 DNA reads as TGTGCCATCATCGCACAAGGGGCAGTAGGCACTGAAGCTTTCTTT. The chain is built from TRBV10-3 and TRBJ1-1; tentative D call: TRBD1 (5 bases). The germline CDR1 and CDR2 sequences are ENHRY and SYGVKD. The CDR3 has 15 residues. The V and J ends lost 7 bases and 4 bases respectively, with 19 bases between them.

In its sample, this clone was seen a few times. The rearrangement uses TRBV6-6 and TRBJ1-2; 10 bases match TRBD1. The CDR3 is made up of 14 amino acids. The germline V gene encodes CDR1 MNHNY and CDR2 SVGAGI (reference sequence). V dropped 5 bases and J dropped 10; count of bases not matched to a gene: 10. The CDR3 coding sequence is TGTGCCAGCAGTACCACCGTGGGACAGGGGAACTACACCTTC. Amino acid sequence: CASSTTVGQGNYTF.

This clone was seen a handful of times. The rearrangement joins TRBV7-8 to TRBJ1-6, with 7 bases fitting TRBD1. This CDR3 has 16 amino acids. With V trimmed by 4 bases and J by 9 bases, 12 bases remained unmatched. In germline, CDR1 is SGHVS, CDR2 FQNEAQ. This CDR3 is CASSSHDRVGGSPLHF. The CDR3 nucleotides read TGTGCCAGCAGCTCGCACGACAGGGTGGGAGGTTCACCCCTCCACTTT. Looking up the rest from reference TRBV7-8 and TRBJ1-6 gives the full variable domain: GAGVSQSPRYKVAKRGQDVALRCDPISGHVSLFWYQQALGQGPEFLTYFQNEAQLDKSGLPSDRFFAERPEGSVSTLKIQRTQQEDSAVYLCASSSHDRVGGSPLHFGNGTRLTVT.

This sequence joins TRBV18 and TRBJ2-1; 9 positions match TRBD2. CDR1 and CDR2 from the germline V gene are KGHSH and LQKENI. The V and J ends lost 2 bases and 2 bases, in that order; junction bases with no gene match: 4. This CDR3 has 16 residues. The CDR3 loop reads CASSPFSGGPYNEQFF. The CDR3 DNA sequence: TGTGCCAGCTCACCATTCAGCGGGGGGCCCTACAATGAGCAGTTCTTC.

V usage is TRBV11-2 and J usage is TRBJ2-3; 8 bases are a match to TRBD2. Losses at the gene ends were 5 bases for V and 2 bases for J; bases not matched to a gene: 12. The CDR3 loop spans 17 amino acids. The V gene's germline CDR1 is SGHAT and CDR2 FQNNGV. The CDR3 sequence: CASSEGRHSGTTDTQYF. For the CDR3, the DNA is TGTGCCAGCAGCGAGGGGCGGCATAGCGGGACCACAGATACGCAGTATTTT.